The clone carrying this TCR beta chain was observed many times. Its antigen is unidentified. Germline CDR1 is SQVTM and CDR2 is ANQGSEA. V lost 6 bases to trimming and J lost 9 bases; unmatched junction nucleotides: 9. The CDR3 spans 13 residues. Time point here: sample taken at primary tumor resection. Samples were obtained from about 72 donors, all untreated early-stage non-small cell lung cancer patients. TCRs were sequenced from unsorted whole RNA of tumor, nontumor lung or PBMC. This record belongs to a study of spatial heterogeneity in lung cancer. General study findings and limits: Mutation counts in tumors were tracked by counts of expanded intratumoral alpha and beta TCRs.

Each TCR cDNA molecule bore a unique molecular identifier. TCRdb passed the 5' RACE reads through MiXCR, listing each CDR3 protein once. This sample has some 96,000 distinct CDR3 sequences, with around 4.8% found just once. The chain links TRBV29-1 to TRBJ2-1; 9 bases line up with TRBD2. This specimen consisted of lung tumor tissue, obtained at surgery. This receptor was identified in a male donor with early-stage non-small cell lung cancer. This CDR3 reads CSVGPSGIGEQFF. CDR3 sequence (DNA): TGCAGCGTGGGCCCTAGCGGGATCGGTGAGCAGTTCTTC.